The 23 T cell receptor beta chains below come from one sample, sequenced in a study of beta chain features in type 1 diabetes. The authors reverse transcribed all of the isolated RNA, so sequencing captured expressed TCRB transcripts. TCRdb's copy holds only in-frame clones and misses some; the assay was immunoSEQ multiplex PCR. The sample lists about 290,000 clones, about 8% occurring once. Sequenced sample: central memory CD4+ T cells from blood. The receptor set was obtained from a woman aged 18-29 years in good health.

This chain uses TRBV5-8 with TRBJ1-1, with a possible D match to TRBD1 (5 bases). Germline V lookup: CDR1 SGHTS, CDR2 YDEGEE. Trimming shortened V by 5 bases and J by 6 bases, and 23 bases separated the two germline ends. There are 16 residues in the CDR3. The CDR3 DNA sequence: TGTGCCAGCAGGAATATAGCGGTGGGGCGTTGGGCTGAAGCTTTCTTT. This codes for CASRNIAVGRWAEAFF. Variable domain in full (rest from reference TRBV5-8 and TRBJ1-1): EAGVTQSPTHLIKTRGQQATLRCSPISGHTSVYWYQQALGLGLQFLLWYDEGEERNRGNFPPRFSGRQFPNYSSELNVNALELEDSALYLCASRNIAVGRWAEAFFGQGTRLTVV.

The chain links TRBV7-2 to TRBJ2-5; 7 bases map to TRBD1. There are 16 residues in the CDR3. After removal of 1 base from V and 7 bases from J, the junction contained 12 bases not matched to a gene. Germline CDR1 SGHTA, CDR2 FQGNSA. DNA of the CDR3: TGTGCCAGCAGCTTAGGGTGGACAGGATCCCTCTTGACCCAGTACTTC. It translates to CASSLGWTGSLLTQYF.

V usage is TRBV7-2 and J usage is TRBJ1-5, with D unresolved. Trimming took 0 bases from V and 8 from J, leaving 5 bases between them. Germline V gene data show CDR1 as SGHTA and CDR2 as FQGNSA. This CDR3 has 12 residues. CDR3 in DNA: TGTGCCAGCAGCTTAGCGTGGGAGCCCCAGCATTTT. This codes for CASSLAWEPQHF.

The rearrangement links TRBV19 to TRBJ1-2, with 8 bases matching TRBD1. This CDR3 region has 12 residues. The V segment lost 9 bases and the J segment 6 bases; nucleotides outside the gene matches: 6. Germline values: CDR1 LNHDA, CDR2 SQIVND (reference sequence). DNA of the CDR3: TGTGCCAGCTTGACAGGGGATCATGGCTACACCTTC. Translation gives CASLTGDHGYTF. Looking up the rest from reference TRBV19 and TRBJ1-2 gives the full variable domain: DGGITQSPKYLFRKEGQNVTLSCEQNLNHDAMYWYRQDPGQGLRLIYYSQIVNDFQKGDIAEGYSVSREKKESFPLTVTSAQKNPTAFYLCASLTGDHGYTFGSGTRLTVV.

This clone was found a few times. The chain links TRBV23-1 to TRBJ2-7, with 8 bases lining up with TRBD1. TRBV23-1 counts as an open reading frame of uncertain function. Losses at the gene ends were 7 bases for V and 4 bases for J; bases not matched to a gene: 12. The CDR3 is 15 amino acids. The CDR3 loop reads CASKTPGQVPYEQYV. The CDR3 DNA reads as TGCGCCAGCAAAACCCCGGGACAGGTCCCTTACGAGCAGTACGTC.

This clone was observed a few times. This chain links TRBV5-4 with TRBJ2-1; 8 nucleotides agree with TRBD2. Per germline, CDR1 SGHNT and CDR2 YYREEE (reference sequence). The CDR3 length is 16 residues. Trimming took 2 bases from V and 8 from J; bases not matched to a gene: 12. CDR3 nucleotides: TGTGCCAGCAGCTTTTTGGGACTAGACCTTTTGGATGAGCAGTTCTTC. It is translated as CASSFLGLDLLDEQFF.

This clone came up a few times. The chain carries TRBV7-9 and TRBJ1-2, with 7 bases that match TRBD1. CDR3 length: 14 amino acids. Germline assignment: CDR1 SEHNR and CDR2 FQNEAQ (reference sequence). J was trimmed by 3 bases and V by 7 bases; bases with no gene match: 8. CDR3 nucleotide sequence: TGTGCCAGCACCAGACAGGGCGAACACTATGGCTACACCTTC. Protein product: CASTRQGEHYGYTF.

Ten or more counts support this clone. The chain is built from TRBV15 and TRBJ1-1; 7 bases match TRBD1. CDR1 is LNHNV and CDR2 is YYDKDF in the germline V gene (reference sequence). The CDR3 runs 14 residues. After removal of 6 bases from V and 0 bases from J, the junction contained 4 bases not matched to a gene. The CDR3 DNA follows: TGTGCCACCAGTCTACAGGGGATGAACACTGAAGCTTTCTTT. Residues: CATSLQGMNTEAFF.

This clone was counted only a few times. This chain joins TRBV6-5 and TRBJ1-2; 8 positions match TRBD1. CDR1 and CDR2 (germline): MNHEY, SVGAGI. Germline trimming cut 2 bases from V and 6 bases from J; bases unmatched to any gene: 5. The CDR3 runs to 14 residues. The CDR3 region has the DNA TGTGCCAGCAGTTACGCGGACAGGGCCGATGGCTACACCTTC. It codes for CASSYADRADGYTF.

This clone appeared a few times. This chain uses TRBV5-1 with TRBJ2-1; D is unresolved. This CDR3 region has 13 residues. V gave up 0 bases and J gave up 11 bases, with 12 bases separating them. Germline-derived CDR1 and CDR2 are SGHRS and YFSETQ. CDR3 coding DNA: TGCGCCAGCAGCTTGGAAACCACGAAGAAGCAGTTCTTC. As protein: CASSLETTKKQFF.

This rearrangement joins TRBV14 to TRBJ1-1; D gene unclear. The germline CDR1 and CDR2 sequences are SGHDN and FVKESK. This CDR3 has 14 amino acids. V lost 1 base to trimming and J lost 4 bases, with 10 bases between them. In DNA, the CDR3 is TGTGCCAGCAGCCAAGTGTCGGGAATCACTGAAGCTTTCTTT. Amino acids: CASSQVSGITEAFF.

The rearrangement joins TRBV6-6 to TRBJ2-3; no clear D gene. V was pared by 4 bases and J by 3 bases, with 5 bases between. The CDR3 loop spans 12 amino acids. Germline values: CDR1 MNHNY, CDR2 SVGAGI (reference sequence). The CDR3 is CASSSQTDTQYF. CDR3 DNA sequence: TGTGCCAGCAGTTCACAGACAGATACGCAGTATTTT.

There are a few counts of this clone. V usage is TRBV2 and J usage is TRBJ1-2; D remains unclear. Deletions cut 4 bases from V and 6 bases from J, with 9 bases between. The CDR3 is 12 amino acids. From germline, CDR1 is SNHLY and CDR2 FYNNEI. CDR3 nucleotide sequence: TGTGCCAGCAGTGTCCCCCTAGATGGCTACACCTTC. Translated, it gives CASSVPLDGYTF.

This clone was seen only a few times. The V gene is TRBV9, the J gene TRBJ1-3, with D hard to call. CDR1 is SGDLS and CDR2 is YYNGEE in the germline V gene. V shed 0 bases and J shed 0 bases, with 4 bases lying between them. The CDR3 extends over 14 amino acids. CDR3 protein: CASSVDYSGNTIYF. In DNA, the CDR3 is TGTGCCAGCAGCGTAGACTACTCTGGAAACACCATATATTTT.

This clone turned up a few times. The rearrangement uses TRBV6-5 and TRBJ1-2; no reliable D call. Deletions cut 9 bases from V and 5 bases from J, with 13 bases between. The CDR3 covers 12 residues. From germline, CDR1 is MNHEY and CDR2 SVGAGI. The CDR3 nucleotides read TGTGCCAGTTTAGACGGACCTTATGGCTACACCTTC. As protein: CASLDGPYGYTF.

This clone was seen a few times. The V and J genes are TRBV6-5 and TRBJ2-1; 8 bases match TRBD2. The CDR3 covers 14 residues. Germline CDR1 and CDR2: MNHEY and SVGAGI. Trimming cost V 7 bases and J 0 bases; bases outside gene matches: 2. The CDR3, as DNA: TGTGCCAGCAAACGGGAGGGCTCCTACAATGAGCAGTTCTTC. This gives the protein CASKREGSYNEQFF.

The chain employs TRBV4-2 and TRBJ1-1, with TRBD1 identical over 7 bases. Germline V lookup: CDR1 LGHNA, CDR2 YNFKEQ. Trimming took 6 bases from V and 1 from J; bases not matched to a gene: 8. The CDR3 covers 15 residues. DNA of the CDR3: TGTGCCAGCAGGGCTCCGGGGACAGAGAACACTGAAGCTTTCTTT. It encodes CASRAPGTENTEAFF.

This clone turned up a few times. V is TRBV19 and J is TRBJ2-5; D gene ambiguous. CDR1 is LNHDA and CDR2 is SQIVND in the germline V gene (reference sequence). CDR3 size: 14 residues. Trimming removed 3 bases at V and 5 bases at J, with 13 bases between. CDR3 in DNA: TGTGCCAGTAGTATGGGTCTTTTGGAGGAGACCCAGTACTTC. This translates into CASSMGLLEETQYF.

The chain carries TRBV6-7 and TRBJ2-7; 7 nucleotides agree with TRBD2. TRBV6-7 is an open reading frame, and its role is uncertain. The CDR3 is 15 amino acids. Trimming removed 2 bases from V and 2 bases from J; junction bases left unmatched: 6. The CDR3: CASSYGGDSTYEQYF. For the CDR3, the DNA is TGTGCCAGCAGTTACGGGGGGGACTCTACCTACGAGCAGTACTTC.

J is TRBJ2-2 and V is TRBV7-2, with 10 positions matching TRBD2. Germline CDR1 is SGHTA and CDR2 is FQGNSA. The CDR3 is 18 residues long. J lost 2 bases, V lost 5 bases, and 11 bases had no gene match. In DNA, the CDR3 is TGTGCCAGCAGCCCTCAACCGGGACTAGCGCCCAACACCGGGGAGCTGTTTTTT. It codes for CASSPQPGLAPNTGELFF.

The chain links TRBV7-9 to TRBJ2-3; unclear D gene. V gave up 4 bases and J gave up 3 bases, with 5 bases separating them. The CDR3 length is 12 residues. Germline-derived CDR1 and CDR2 are SEHNR and FQNEAQ (reference sequence). The DNA of the CDR3 is TGTGCCAGCAGCTGGAGAACAGATACGCAGTATTTT. Amino acids: CASSWRTDTQYF.

In this sample, this clone turned up many times. The chain has TRBV5-4 and TRBJ2-2; 9 bases align to TRBD2. J lost 5 bases, V lost 0 bases, and 5 bases had no gene match. CDR1 and CDR2 (germline): SGHNT, YYREEE (reference sequence). The CDR3 sequence is 16 residues long. The CDR3 region is CASSLGVAGATGELFF. The CDR3 DNA follows: TGTGCCAGCAGCTTGGGAGTAGCGGGGGCTACCGGGGAGCTGTTTTTT. The complete variable domain, with remaining parts taken from reference TRBV5-4 and TRBJ2-2, reads ETGVTQSPTHLIKTRGQQVTLRCSSQSGHNTVSWYQQALGQGPQFIFQYYREEENGRGNFPPRFSGLQFPNYSSELNVNALELDDSALYLCASSLGVAGATGELFFGEGSRLTVL.

The chain couples TRBV27 to TRBJ2-2; D remains ambiguous. The CDR3 has 14 amino acids. Trimming cost V 4 bases and J 5 bases, with 11 bases left between them. Germline CDR1 MNHEY, CDR2 SMNVEV (reference sequence). Here the CDR3 DNA reads TGTGCCAGCAGTTCCCGACCGGCTACCGGGGAGCTGTTTTTT. Encoded protein: CASSSRPATGELFF.